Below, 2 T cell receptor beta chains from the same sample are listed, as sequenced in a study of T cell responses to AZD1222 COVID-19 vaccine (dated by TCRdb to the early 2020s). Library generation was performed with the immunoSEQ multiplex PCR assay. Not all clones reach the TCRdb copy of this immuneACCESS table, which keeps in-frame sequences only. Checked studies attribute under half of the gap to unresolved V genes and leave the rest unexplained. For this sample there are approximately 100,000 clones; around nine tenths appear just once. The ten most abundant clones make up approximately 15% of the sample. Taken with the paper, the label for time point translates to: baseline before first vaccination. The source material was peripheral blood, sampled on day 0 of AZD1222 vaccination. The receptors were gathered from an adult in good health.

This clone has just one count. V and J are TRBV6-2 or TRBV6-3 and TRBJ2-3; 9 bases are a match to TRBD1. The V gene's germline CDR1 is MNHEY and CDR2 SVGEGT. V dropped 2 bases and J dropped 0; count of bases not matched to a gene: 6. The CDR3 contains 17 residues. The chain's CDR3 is CASSYLGQGISTDTQYF. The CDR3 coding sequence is TGTGCCAGCAGTTACCTCGGACAGGGGATTAGCACAGATACGCAGTATTTT.

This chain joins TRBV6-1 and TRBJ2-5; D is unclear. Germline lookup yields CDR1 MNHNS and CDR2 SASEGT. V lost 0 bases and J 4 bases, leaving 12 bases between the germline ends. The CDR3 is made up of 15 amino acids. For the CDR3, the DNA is TGTGCCAGCAGTGAAGCGCTTGGGTCTGGAGAGACCCAGTACTTC. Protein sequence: CASSEALGSGETQYF.